The next 28 T cell receptor beta chains were all read from a single sample in a study of radiotherapy plus CTLA-4 blockade in lung cancer. The protocol was immunoSEQ multiplex PCR, while the TCRdb copy is restricted to in-frame clones and leaves out a portion. The table includes about 73,000 clones, over 75% detected once. Specimen: peripheral blood, collected from a patient treated with radiotherapy plus ipilimumab. The receptors shown here come from a human donor with non-small cell lung cancer that progressed on radiotherapy plus ipilimumab.

The CDR3 DNA is TGCGCCAGCAGCTGGAAACAACTAGCGGGGTCTAACAATGAGCAGTTCTTC. Translated, it gives CASSWKQLAGSNNEQFF. The gene calls are TRBV5-1 and TRBJ2-1; TRBD2 aligns across 10 bases. V trimming: 3 bases; J trimming: 5 bases; junction bases outside the gene matches: 11. The CDR3 sequence is 17 residues long. CDR1 is SGHRS, CDR2 YFSETQ, per germline.

This rearrangement joins TRBV5-1 to TRBJ1-4; D possibly corresponds to TRBD1 (6 bases). Germline V gene sequence: CDR1 SGHRS, CDR2 YFSETQ. The CDR3 spans 14 residues. The ends were cut back, 4 bases at V and 1 base at J, with 8 bases in the middle. CDR3: CASSRGGTNEKLFF. The DNA of the CDR3 is TGCGCCAGCAGCCGAGGGGGAACTAATGAAAAACTGTTTTTT. Variable domain in full (rest from reference TRBV5-1 and TRBJ1-4): KAGVTQTPRYLIKTRGQQVTLSCSPISGHRSVSWYQQTPGQGLQFLFEYFSETQRNKGNFPGRFSGRQFSNSRSEMNVSTLELGDSALYLCASSRGGTNEKLFFGSGTQLSVL.

The chain recombines TRBV27 with TRBJ2-1, with 8 nucleotides matching TRBD1. This CDR3 spans 14 amino acids. V trimming: 7 bases; J trimming: 3 bases; junction bases outside the gene matches: 5. Germline V gene lookup returns CDR1 MNHEY and CDR2 SMNVEV (reference sequence). The CDR3 region has the DNA TGTGCCAGCACAGGCAGGGGGCGCTACAATGAGCAGTTCTTC. This encodes CASTGRGRYNEQFF.

V and J are TRBV20-1 and TRBJ1-2; 7 bases agree with TRBD1. CDR1 is DFQATT and CDR2 is SNEGSKA in the germline V gene (reference sequence). V lost 5 bases, J lost 4 bases, and 1 base stayed unmatched. The CDR3 contains 11 residues. This CDR3 reads CSAYRGYGYTF. The DNA of the CDR3 is TGCAGTGCTTACAGGGGCTATGGCTACACCTTC.

This chain connects TRBV6-1 to TRBJ2-3, with 9 positions matching TRBD1. The CDR3 sequence is 15 residues long. The V and J ends lost 6 bases and 7 bases, in that order; junction bases with no gene match: 11. From germline, CDR1 is MNHNS and CDR2 SASEGT. CDR3 loop: CASSQPGTGLNTQYF. Written as DNA, the CDR3 is TGTGCCAGCAGCCAACCCGGGACAGGGCTGAATACGCAGTATTTT.

This chain links TRBV13 with TRBJ1-5; D not certain. Germline assignment: CDR1 PRHDT and CDR2 FYEKMQ (reference sequence). Deletions cut 5 bases from V and 2 bases from J, with 10 bases between. CDR3 length equals 14 residues. The CDR3 DNA follows: TGTGCCAGCAGCCGCGGGCAGGGCAATCAGCCCCAGCATTTT. As protein: CASSRGQGNQPQHF.

This clone turned up a few times. The rearrangement links TRBV28 to TRBJ1-5; D perhaps matches TRBD1 (6 bases). Germline loops: CDR1 MDHEN, CDR2 SYDVKM. The CDR3 covers 15 residues. V dropped 1 base and J dropped 7 bases, with 14 bases sitting between them. The CDR3 DNA sequence: TGTGCCAGCAGTTTATTCACGGCAGGGGTCCAGCCCCAGCATTTT. Translation: CASSLFTAGVQPQHF.

The CDR3 nucleotides are TGTGCCAGCAGTTCCTACGAGCAGTACGTC. This translates into CASSSYEQYV. This chain uses TRBV7-9 with TRBJ2-7, with D uncertain. Germline V lookup: CDR1 SEHNR, CDR2 FQNEAQ (reference sequence). V was clipped by 6 bases and J by 1 base, with 1 base between them. CDR3 length: 10 amino acids.

This chain links TRBV28 with TRBJ1-5; D might be TRBD1 (5 bases). Trimming shortened V by 7 bases and J by 6 bases, and 16 bases separated the two germline ends. This CDR3 has 14 amino acids. Germline values: CDR1 MDHEN, CDR2 SYDVKM. CDR3 nucleotides: TGTGCCAGCACCCTCTCGGGGGTGGGTCAGCCCCAGCATTTT. Translating gives CASTLSGVGQPQHF. The full variable domain, completed using reference TRBV28 and TRBJ1-5, is DVKVTQSSRYLVKRTGEKVFLECVQDMDHENMFWYRQDPGLGLRLIYFSYDVKMKEKGDIPEGYSVSREKKERFSLILESASTNQTSMYLCASTLSGVGQPQHFGDGTRLSIL.

V is TRBV11-2 and J is TRBJ1-3, with a possible D match to TRBD1 (5 bases). The ends were cut back, 5 bases at V and 4 bases at J, with 15 bases in the middle. Germline V gene sequence: CDR1 SGHAT, CDR2 FQNNGV. This CDR3 has 15 residues. The chain's CDR3 is CASSHGGGKGNTIYF. The CDR3 coding sequence is TGTGCCAGCAGCCACGGCGGGGGGAAGGGAAACACCATATATTTT.

The rearrangement joins TRBV15 to TRBJ2-7; D is uncertain. CDR3 length: 14 amino acids. Germline CDR1 LNHNV, CDR2 YYDKDF (reference sequence). Trimming stripped 0 bases from V and 2 bases from J, with 8 bases between. DNA of the CDR3: TGTGCCACCAGCAGAGATCCCGTGGCCTACGAGCAGTACTTC. This sequence encodes CATSRDPVAYEQYF.

This chain connects TRBV7-9 to TRBJ1-4, with D possibly matching TRBD1 (5 bases). V dropped 0 bases and J dropped 6 bases, with 14 bases sitting between them. CDR3 length equals 16 residues. The germline CDR1 and CDR2 sequences are SEHNR and FQNEAQ (reference sequence). CDR3 protein: CASSLASWGGDEKLFF. The CDR3 DNA follows: TGTGCCAGCAGCTTAGCATCATGGGGGGGTGATGAAAAACTGTTTTTT.

V and J are TRBV27 and TRBJ2-7; D unclear. Trimming stripped 2 bases from V and 5 bases from J, with 13 bases between. The germline V gene has CDR1 MNHEY and CDR2 SMNVEV (reference sequence). The CDR3 has 14 residues. CDR3 DNA: TGTGCCAGCAGTTTAGTTCGGCGTGGCGACGAGCAGTACTTC. Its translation: CASSLVRRGDEQYF.

The chain carries TRBV5-1 and TRBJ2-7; either TRBD1 or TRBD2 may supply D (5 bases each). Trimming removed 7 bases from V and 2 bases from J, with 13 bases in between. The CDR3 consists of 13 residues. Germline-derived CDR1 and CDR2 are SGHRS and YFSETQ. In DNA form, the CDR3 reads TGCGCCAGCGGCCGGGACGGTGCCTACGAGCAGTACTTC. Its translation: CASGRDGAYEQYF.

The chain joins TRBV5-6 to TRBJ2-3; 8 bases line up with TRBD1. The CDR3 loop spans 16 amino acids. Germline V gene data show CDR1 as SGHDT and CDR2 as YYEEEE. Unmatched junction bases numbered 12, after V lost 5 bases and J lost 4 bases. The CDR3 nucleotides are TGTGCCAGCAGATCCTCCTGGACAGGGTGGGCAGATACGCAGTATTTT. Translation: CASRSSWTGWADTQYF. The full variable domain, completed using reference TRBV5-6 and TRBJ2-3, is DAGVTQSPTHLIKTRGQQVTLRCSPKSGHDTVSWYQQALGQGPQFIFQYYEEEERQRGNFPDRFSGHQFPNYSSELNVNALLLGDSALYLCASRSSWTGWADTQYFGPGTRLTVL.

This chain connects TRBV28 to TRBJ2-1, with 7 bases that match TRBD2. This CDR3 contains 15 residues. The germline V gene has CDR1 MDHEN and CDR2 SYDVKM. The junction had 12 bases not matched to a gene; V was cut back by 10 bases and J by 3 bases. CDR3 nucleotide sequence: TGTGCCACCTTTAGGTCTAGCGGCGACTACAATGAGCAGTTCTTC. Translating gives CATFRSSGDYNEQFF.

The chain links TRBV5-1 to TRBJ2-2; 9 nucleotides match TRBD1. This CDR3 spans 15 amino acids. J lost 6 bases, V lost 0 bases, and 3 bases had no gene match. From germline, CDR1 is SGHRS and CDR2 YFSETQ. CDR3 sequence reads: CASSLAGTGPGELFF. The CDR3 bases are TGCGCCAGCAGCTTGGCCGGGACAGGGCCCGGGGAGCTGTTTTTT.

This rearrangement joins TRBV2 to TRBJ2-5; D not resolved. The germline CDR1 and CDR2 sequences are SNHLY and FYNNEI. This CDR3 is 13 amino acids long. V was pared by 5 bases and J by 0 bases, with 7 bases between. The CDR3 spells CASSRSYQETQYF. The CDR3, as DNA: TGTGCCAGCAGTCGATCCTACCAAGAGACCCAGTACTTC.

The genes are TRBV10-3 and TRBJ2-1, with 12 bases aligning to TRBD2. V gave up 6 bases and J gave up 8 bases; unmatched junction bases: 11. The CDR3 consists of 16 residues. CDR1 and CDR2 from the germline V gene are ENHRY and SYGVKD. Here the CDR3 DNA reads TGTGCCATCAGAAAGGGACTAGCGGGTGGGTCCTATGAGCAGTTCTTC. Translated: CAIRKGLAGGSYEQFF.

The chain employs TRBV7-9 and TRBJ2-5; TRBD1 matches 7 bases. Germline lookup yields CDR1 SEHNR and CDR2 FQNEAQ (reference sequence). V was pared by 5 bases and J by 2 bases, with 2 bases of the junction left unmatched. The CDR3 has 13 residues. The CDR3 is CASSKGQQETQYF. The CDR3, as DNA: TGTGCCAGCAGCAAGGGACAGCAAGAGACCCAGTACTTC.

The chain is built from TRBV25-1 and TRBJ1-5, with 9 bases lining up with TRBD1. Germline trimming cut 1 base from V and 9 bases from J; bases unmatched to any gene: 10. Per the germline V gene, CDR1 is MGHDK and CDR2 is SYGVNS. There are 16 residues in the CDR3. The CDR3 reads CASSESTGQGFGPQHF. CDR3 in DNA: TGTGCCAGCAGTGAATCGACCGGACAGGGGTTCGGGCCCCAGCATTTT.

The V call is TRBV5-1, the J call TRBJ2-3; TRBD1 agrees at 7 bases. There are 16 residues in the CDR3. V trimming: 3 bases; J trimming: 2 bases; junction bases outside the gene matches: 9. CDR1 and CDR2 from the germline V gene are SGHRS and YFSETQ. CDR3 DNA sequence: TGCGCCAGCAGCTCCACAGGGGTCGGGACCACAGATACGCAGTATTTT. This codes for CASSSTGVGTTDTQYF.

This clone was counted a single time. The chain joins TRBV5-1 to TRBJ2-7, with 8 bases matching TRBD1. Looked up from germline, CDR1 is SGHRS and CDR2 is YFSETQ. The CDR3 consists of 15 residues. V lost 1 base and J lost 8; bases outside the gene matches: 11. DNA for the CDR3: TGCGCCAGCAGCTTGACCTCAGGACAGGGTTTACAGCAGTACTTC. Amino acid sequence: CASSLTSGQGLQQYF.

This clone turned up a few times. The genes are TRBV7-9 and TRBJ2-6; D call uncertain. Germline V gene lookup returns CDR1 SEHNR and CDR2 FQNEAQ (reference sequence). The ends were cut back, 6 bases at V and 2 bases at J, with 11 bases in the middle. The CDR3 has 15 amino acids. The CDR3 nucleotides are TGTGCCAGCAGAGGACCCGGCACTGGGGCCAACGTCCTGACTTTC. As protein: CASRGPGTGANVLTF.

V and J are TRBV28 and TRBJ1-1, with TRBD1 matching 10 bases. Germline values: CDR1 MDHEN, CDR2 SYDVKM. Unmatched junction bases numbered 3, after V lost 1 base and J lost 4 bases. The length of the CDR3 is 15 residues. CDR3: CASSLYGTGVTEAFF. The CDR3 nucleotides are TGTGCCAGCAGTTTATATGGGACAGGGGTCACTGAAGCTTTCTTT.

V and J are TRBV7-9 and TRBJ1-2, with D unresolved. Trimming left V 5 bases short and J 4 bases short, with 11 bases between. This CDR3 is built from 13 residues. CDR1 SEHNR and CDR2 FQNEAQ come from the germline V gene (reference sequence). The CDR3 sequence is CASSQDGSYGYTF. The CDR3, as DNA: TGTGCCAGCAGCCAGGACGGATCCTATGGCTACACCTTC.

The chain is built from TRBV7-3 and TRBJ2-7; D tentatively reads TRBD1 or TRBD2 (5 bases each). CDR1 is SGHTA and CDR2 is FQGTGA in the germline V gene. With 5 bases removed from V and 2 bases from J, the gap between germline ends came to 16 bases. The CDR3 has 15 amino acids. CDR3 protein: CASSASGTETYEQYF. The DNA for the CDR3 is TGTGCCAGCAGCGCTTCCGGGACGGAGACCTACGAGCAGTACTTC.

The V call is TRBV5-1, the J call TRBJ2-1; TRBD1 might be the D (5 bases). CDR1 SGHRS and CDR2 YFSETQ come from the germline V gene. The CDR3 consists of 14 residues. V was pared by 0 bases and J by 6 bases, with 10 bases between. The CDR3 region has the DNA TGCGCCAGCAGCTTGGAGGCAGGGTTCAATGAGCAGTTCTTC. Translating it yields CASSLEAGFNEQFF.